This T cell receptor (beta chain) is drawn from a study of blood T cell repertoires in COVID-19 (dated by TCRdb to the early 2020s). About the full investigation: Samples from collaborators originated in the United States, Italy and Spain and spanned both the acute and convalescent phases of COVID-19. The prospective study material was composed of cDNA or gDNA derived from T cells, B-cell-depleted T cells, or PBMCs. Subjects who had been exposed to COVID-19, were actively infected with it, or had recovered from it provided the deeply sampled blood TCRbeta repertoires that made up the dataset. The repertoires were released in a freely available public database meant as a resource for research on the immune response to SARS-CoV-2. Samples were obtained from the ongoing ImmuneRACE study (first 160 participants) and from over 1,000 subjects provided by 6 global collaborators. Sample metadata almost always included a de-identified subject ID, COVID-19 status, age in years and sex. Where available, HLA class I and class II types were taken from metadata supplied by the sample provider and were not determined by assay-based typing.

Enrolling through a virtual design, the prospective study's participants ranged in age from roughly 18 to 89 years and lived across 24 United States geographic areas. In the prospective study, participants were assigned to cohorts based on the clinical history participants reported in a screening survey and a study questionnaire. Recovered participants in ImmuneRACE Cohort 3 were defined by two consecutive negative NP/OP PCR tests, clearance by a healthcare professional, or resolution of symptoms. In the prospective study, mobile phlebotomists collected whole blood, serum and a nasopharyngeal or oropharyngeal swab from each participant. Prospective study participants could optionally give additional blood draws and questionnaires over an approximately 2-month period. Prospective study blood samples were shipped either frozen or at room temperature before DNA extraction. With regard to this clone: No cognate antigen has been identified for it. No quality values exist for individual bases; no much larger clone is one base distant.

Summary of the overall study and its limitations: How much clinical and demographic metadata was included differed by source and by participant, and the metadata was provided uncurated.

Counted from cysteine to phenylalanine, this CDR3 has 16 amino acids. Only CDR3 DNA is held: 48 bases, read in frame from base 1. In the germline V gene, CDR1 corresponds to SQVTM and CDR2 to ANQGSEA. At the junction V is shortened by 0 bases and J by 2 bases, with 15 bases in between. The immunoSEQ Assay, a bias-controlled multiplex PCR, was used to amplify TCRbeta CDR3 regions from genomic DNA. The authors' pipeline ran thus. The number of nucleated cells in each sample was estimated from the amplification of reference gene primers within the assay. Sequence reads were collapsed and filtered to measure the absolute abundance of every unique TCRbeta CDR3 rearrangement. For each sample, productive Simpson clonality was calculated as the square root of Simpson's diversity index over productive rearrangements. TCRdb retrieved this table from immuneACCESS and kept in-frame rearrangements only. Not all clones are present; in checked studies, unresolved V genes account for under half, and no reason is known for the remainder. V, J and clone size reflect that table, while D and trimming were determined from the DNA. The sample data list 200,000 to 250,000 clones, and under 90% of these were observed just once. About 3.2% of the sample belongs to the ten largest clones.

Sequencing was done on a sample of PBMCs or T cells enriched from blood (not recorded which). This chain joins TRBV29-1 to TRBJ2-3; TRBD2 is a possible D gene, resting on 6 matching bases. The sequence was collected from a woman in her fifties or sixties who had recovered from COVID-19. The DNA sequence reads TGCAGCGTTGAAGACTGGAGGGAGAGGGACACAGATACGCAGTATTTT. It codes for CSVEDWRERDTDTQYF.